This TCR beta chain was sequenced during a study of cytomegalovirus exposure and HLA in healthy donors. Study-level results: A cluster of highly shared sequence variants was likely a sequencing artifact.

On this clone itself: Its antigen is undetermined.

Amplification used 60 Vbeta primers and 13 Jbeta primers. Sequencing was performed with immunoSEQ multiplex PCR; in TCRdb, only in-frame clones are kept and a portion is missing. The data show about 75,000 clones, approximately 78% seen once. CDR1 is MDHEN, CDR2 SYDVKM, per germline. The CDR3 spans 15 residues. V gave up 6 bases and J gave up 6 bases; unmatched junction bases: 7. The receptor comes from a man younger than 35 in good health and CMV-seronegative. Sequencing was performed on PBMCs. The chain recombines TRBV28 with TRBJ1-4, with TRBD1 matching 10 bases. The CDR3 sequence is CASRGAGTGDEKLFF. CDR3 sequence (DNA): TGTGCCAGCAGAGGGGCCGGGACAGGGGATGAAAAACTGTTTTTT.